One and the same sample provided the 32 T cell receptor beta chains below, sequenced in a study of blood T cell repertoires in COVID-19. TCRdb's table, derived via immunoSEQ multiplex PCR, lists solely in-frame clones and lacks some. The sample lists roughly 100,000 clones, roughly 78% seen once, with 15% to 20% in the top ten. The sequencing input was peripheral blood. These receptors were taken from an elderly woman with active or convalescent COVID-19.

This clone was seen just once. This sequence joins TRBV9 and TRBJ2-1, with 10 bases aligning to TRBD2. The V gene end was trimmed by 4 bases and the J gene end by 3 bases; junction bases not matched to a gene: 4. The CDR3 has 15 residues. CDR1 and CDR2 (germline): SGDLS, YYNGEE. The CDR3 here is CASSSPSGSYNEQFF. The CDR3 DNA follows: TGTGCCAGCAGCTCCCCTAGCGGGAGCTACAATGAGCAGTTCTTC.

V and J are TRBV7-2 and TRBJ2-2; TRBD2 might be the D (5 bases). Trimming pared 6 bases from V and 6 bases from J, leaving 11 bases between. Germline loops: CDR1 SGHTA, CDR2 FQGNSA. The CDR3 is 13 amino acids. The CDR3 protein is CASRLWRPGELFF. The CDR3 DNA sequence: TGTGCCAGCAGGTTATGGAGGCCCGGGGAGCTGTTTTTT.

The chain carries TRBV15 and TRBJ1-3; 7 bases align to TRBD1. CDR1 is LNHNV, CDR2 YYDKDF, per germline (reference sequence). V was clipped by 5 bases and J by 4 bases; unmatched bases: 5. The CDR3 runs to 14 residues. The CDR3 protein is CATSDRAGGNTIYF. DNA for the CDR3: TGTGCCACCAGCGACAGGGCAGGCGGAAACACCATATATTTT.

The chain carries TRBV5-1 and TRBJ1-1; 7 nucleotides line up with TRBD1. V gave up 4 bases and J gave up 4 bases; unmatched junction bases: 13. CDR1 and CDR2 (germline): SGHRS, YFSETQ. This CDR3 region has 16 residues. The DNA of the CDR3 is TGCGCCAGCAGCGTACAGGGGATTGAGTACGGCACTGAAGCTTTCTTT. This gives the protein CASSVQGIEYGTEAFF.

The chain employs TRBV19 and TRBJ1-2, with 9 bases matching TRBD1. Germline V gives CDR1 LNHDA, CDR2 SQIVND (reference sequence). This CDR3 has 13 amino acids. With V trimmed by 5 bases and J by 4 bases, 2 bases remained unmatched. The CDR3 loop reads CASSGDRVYGYTF. The CDR3 DNA follows: TGTGCCAGTAGTGGGGACAGGGTCTATGGCTACACCTTC.

The rearrangement uses TRBV7-3 and TRBJ2-1; unclear D gene. This CDR3 is built from 13 residues. Between the trimmed V and J ends, which lost 0 bases and 4 bases, there was a span of 4 bases. CDR1 and CDR2 from the germline V gene are SGHTA and FQGTGA. CDR3 sequence reads: CASSLTVYNEQFF. The CDR3 DNA follows: TGTGCCAGCAGCTTAACTGTATACAATGAGCAGTTCTTC.

The chain is built from TRBV7-3 and TRBJ2-2; a weak D match, TRBD2 (6 bases). Germline V CDR1 and CDR2: SGHTA, FQGTGA. Trimming took 3 bases from V and 6 from J, leaving 17 bases between them. The CDR3 has 16 amino acids. This CDR3 reads CASSFPKTGVAGELFF. CDR3 sequence (DNA): TGTGCCAGCAGCTTCCCTAAAACGGGGGTGGCCGGGGAGCTGTTTTTT.

The count of this clone is one. This rearrangement joins TRBV10-2 to TRBJ1-2, with D unclear. The ends were cut back, 0 bases at V and 4 bases at J, with 9 bases in the middle. Looked up from germline, CDR1 is WSHSY and CDR2 is SAAADI. CDR3 length: 14 amino acids. In DNA, the CDR3 is TGCGCCAGCAGTGAGTCGGGCCGGTCCTATGGCTACACCTTC. Its protein product is CASSESGRSYGYTF.

V usage is TRBV21-1 and J usage is TRBJ2-5; the table gives TRBD2 as D, unverified against the DNA. TRBV21-1 is shown as a pseudogene. The CDR3 loop spans 15 amino acids. The CDR3 nucleotides read TGTGCCAGCAGCGAGCGCCTAGCGGGAAAAGAGACCCAGTACTTC. It encodes CASSERLAGKETQYF.

Only one count was recorded for this clone. V usage is TRBV12-3 or TRBV12-4 and J usage is TRBJ1-2, with TRBD1 as a possible D gene (5 bases). Trimming removed 3 bases at V and 8 bases at J, with 13 bases between. The CDR3 covers 13 residues. This chain's CDR3 is CASSFRPGGGYTF. CDR3 coding DNA: TGTGCCAGCAGTTTCCGCCCGGGGGGGGGCTACACCTTC.

This clone was counted once. CDR3 nucleotides: TGTGCCAGCAGCTTCTGGGGGCTCGAGGACTATGGCTACACCTTC. It yields the protein CASSFWGLEDYGYTF. The chain joins TRBV7-2 to TRBJ1-2; perhaps TRBD1 as D (6 bases). The CDR3 has 15 residues. Trimming cost V 3 bases and J 3 bases, with 14 bases left between them. Germline loops: CDR1 SGHTA, CDR2 FQGNSA. Together with reference TRBV7-2 and TRBJ1-2, the CDR3 gives the full variable domain: GAGVSQSPSNKVTEKGKDVELRCDPISGHTALYWYRQSLGQGLEFLIYFQGNSAPDKSGLPSDRFSAERTGGSVSTLTIQRTQQEDSAVYLCASSFWGLEDYGYTFGSGTRLTVV.

A word on this clone: A read error may produce the germline difference seen at one junction end. The chain employs TRBV5-1 and TRBJ2-7; maybe TRBD1 (5 bases). The CDR3 has 14 amino acids. Germline CDR1 reads SGHRS; CDR2 reads YFSETQ. The CDR3 loop reads CASSPTGPSYEQYF. DNA of the CDR3: TGTGCCAGCAGCCCTACAGGACCCTCCTACGAGCAGTACTTC.

The J gene is TRBJ2-7, the V gene TRBV9; 10 nucleotides agree with TRBD2. Germline V lookup: CDR1 SGDLS, CDR2 YYNGEE. V gave up 4 bases and J gave up 5 bases; unmatched junction bases: 9. The CDR3 is 15 amino acids. The CDR3: CASSPRDSGRHEQYF. In DNA, the CDR3 is TGTGCCAGCAGCCCCCGGGATAGCGGGAGGCACGAGCAGTACTTC.

This chain connects TRBV7-8 to TRBJ1-6, with D maybe TRBD1 (5 bases). The V gene lost 4 bases and the J gene lost 5 bases, with 9 bases spanning the gap. Germline CDR1 reads SGHVS; CDR2 reads FQNEAQ. The CDR3 covers 14 residues. The chain's CDR3 is CASSSRTNNSPLHF. CDR3 in DNA: TGTGCCAGCAGCTCCCGGACAAATAATTCACCCCTCCACTTT.

The chain uses TRBV27 and TRBJ1-3, with 8 bases aligning to TRBD1. Germline assignment: CDR1 MNHEY and CDR2 SMNVEV (reference sequence). CDR3 length equals 15 residues. V shed 2 bases and J 1 base; nucleotides not matched to a gene: 1. CDR3 sequence: CASSLQGASGNTIYF. Written as DNA, the CDR3 is TGTGCCAGCAGTTTACAGGGGGCGTCTGGAAACACCATATATTTT.

The chain has TRBV5-8 and TRBJ1-5; maybe TRBD1 (5 bases). Germline lookup yields CDR1 SGHTS and CDR2 YDEGEE. Trimming shortened V by 2 bases and J by 6 bases, and 15 bases separated the two germline ends. The CDR3 runs 15 residues. The CDR3 sequence: CASSLAGSWGQPQHF. CDR3 nucleotide sequence: TGTGCCAGCAGCTTAGCAGGGTCGTGGGGTCAGCCCCAGCATTTT.

V usage is TRBV28 and J usage is TRBJ1-1; the D is unclear. The V gene lost 8 bases and the J gene lost 3 bases, with 4 bases spanning the gap. The CDR3 is made up of 10 amino acids. The V gene's germline CDR1 is MDHEN and CDR2 SYDVKM. As DNA, the CDR3 is TGTGCCAGCTTCTACACTGAAGCTTTCTTT. Its protein product is CASFYTEAFF.

The V gene is TRBV9, the J gene TRBJ2-5; D is possibly TRBD2 (5 bases). Looked up from germline, CDR1 is SGDLS and CDR2 is YYNGEE. The germline V and J ends were trimmed by 0 bases and 5 bases, with 14 bases remaining between them. The CDR3 extends over 15 amino acids. Here the CDR3 reads CASSVDGWERETQYF. In DNA form, the CDR3 reads TGTGCCAGCAGCGTAGACGGTTGGGAGAGGGAGACCCAGTACTTC. The variable domain in full, completed from reference TRBV9 and TRBJ2-5, reads DSGVTQTPKHLITATGQRVTLRCSPRSGDLSVYWYQQSLDQGLQFLIQYYNGEERAKGNILERFSAQQFPDLHSELNLSSLELGDSALYFCASSVDGWERETQYFGPGTRLLVL.

V and J are TRBV6-5 and TRBJ2-7; 10 nucleotides match TRBD2. Germline CDR1 reads MNHEY; CDR2 reads SVGAGI. V lost 6 bases to trimming and J lost 5 bases; unmatched junction nucleotides: 4. The CDR3 has 13 amino acids. The CDR3 coding sequence is TGTGCCAGCAGGCTAGCGGGAGCCCACGAGCAGTACTTC. This sequence encodes CASRLAGAHEQYF.

The chain carries TRBV19 and TRBJ1-5, with unresolved D. CDR3 length: 14 residues. The germline V and J ends were trimmed by 6 bases and 3 bases, with 12 bases remaining between them. Germline CDR1 is LNHDA and CDR2 is SQIVND (reference sequence). Here the CDR3 DNA reads TGTGCCAGTAGGGCAGGCGGGAACAATCAGCCCCAGCATTTT. Residues: CASRAGGNNQPQHF.

The CDR3 is CASSVKGTSGRTDTQYF. CDR3 nucleotides: TGTGCCAGCAGCGTAAAGGGGACTAGCGGGCGAACAGATACGCAGTATTTT. V is TRBV7-9 and J is TRBJ2-3, with 12 nucleotides matching TRBD2. The CDR3 spans 17 residues. The junction had 9 bases not matched to a gene; V was cut back by 5 bases and J by 3 bases. CDR1 is SEHNR and CDR2 is FQNEAQ in the germline V gene (reference sequence).

This clone has a count of ten or more. The CDR3 is CASSQVAGGQNEQFF. In DNA, the CDR3 is TGTGCCAGCAGCCAAGTAGCGGGGGGACAGAATGAGCAGTTCTTC. This chain uses TRBV4-2 with TRBJ2-1; 10 nucleotides agree with TRBD2. Germline V gene lookup returns CDR1 LGHNA and CDR2 YNFKEQ. The junction had 4 bases not matched to a gene; V was cut back by 1 base and J by 7 bases. CDR3 length: 15 residues.

V is TRBV28 and J is TRBJ2-2; D uncertain. The length of the CDR3 is 15 residues. Germline loops: CDR1 MDHEN, CDR2 SYDVKM. V lost 8 bases and J 7 bases, leaving 20 bases between the germline ends. The CDR3 reads CASGSMRLTRGELFF. The DNA of the CDR3 is TGTGCCAGCGGTTCTATGCGGCTAACCCGCGGGGAGCTGTTTTTT.

The chain recombines TRBV5-4 with TRBJ2-1; D possibly corresponds to TRBD1 (5 bases). V was pared by 1 base and J by 0 bases, with 8 bases between. CDR1 and CDR2 (germline): SGHNT, YYREEE (reference sequence). CDR3 length: 15 residues. CDR3 nucleotides: TGTGCCAGCAGCTTGTACAGGAGCTCCTACAATGAGCAGTTCTTC. Encoded protein: CASSLYRSSYNEQFF. The variable domain in full, completed from reference TRBV5-4 and TRBJ2-1, reads ETGVTQSPTHLIKTRGQQVTLRCSSQSGHNTVSWYQQALGQGPQFIFQYYREEENGRGNFPPRFSGLQFPNYSSELNVNALELDDSALYLCASSLYRSSYNEQFFGPGTRLTVL.

The genes are TRBV19 and TRBJ1-5; D perhaps matches TRBD1 (5 bases). The CDR3 contains 13 residues. V was cut by 5 bases and J by 7 bases, with 12 bases left in between. CDR1 is LNHDA and CDR2 is SQIVND in the germline V gene (reference sequence). The CDR3 bases are TGTGCCAGTAGTCTCAGGGCTTTGCAGCCCCAGCATTTT. Its protein product is CASSLRALQPQHF.

The table lists this clone with a few counts. The rearrangement uses TRBV9 and TRBJ2-7; no clear D gene. Germline loops: CDR1 SGDLS, CDR2 YYNGEE. With 4 bases removed from V and 0 bases from J, the gap between germline ends came to 14 bases. CDR3 length: 15 amino acids. The DNA of the CDR3 is TGTGCCAGCAGCCCTTCTGAAATCAGCTCCTACGAGCAGTACTTC. This gives the protein CASSPSEISSYEQYF.

This CDR3 reads CASSQSPGETQYF. For the CDR3, the DNA is TGCGCCAGCAGCCAAAGCCCTGGAGAGACCCAGTACTTC. The chain employs TRBV5-1 and TRBJ2-5; D remains ambiguous. Per germline, CDR1 SGHRS and CDR2 YFSETQ. The ends were cut back, 4 bases at V and 4 bases at J, with 11 bases in the middle. The CDR3 consists of 13 residues.

Turning to this clone: The junction does not match germline at one end; this may be a read error. This chain connects TRBV5-1 to TRBJ1-1, with D uncertain. CDR3 size: 16 residues. CDR1 SGHRS and CDR2 YFSETQ come from the germline V gene. CDR3 protein: CASSLVAGGQAVEAFF. The DNA of the CDR3 is TGTGCCAGCAGCTTGGTGGCAGGTGGCCAGGCCGTAGAAGCTTTCTTT.

The chain couples TRBV19 to TRBJ2-1; 13 positions match TRBD2. The germline V gene has CDR1 LNHDA and CDR2 SQIVND (reference sequence). The CDR3 consists of 17 residues. V lost 4 bases and J lost 5; bases outside the gene matches: 8. CDR3 amino acids: CASSTLPGTSGNNEQFF. The CDR3 region has the DNA TGTGCCAGTAGTACACTCCCAGGGACTAGCGGGAACAATGAGCAGTTCTTC.

The rearrangement joins TRBV7-9 to TRBJ2-1; D is ambiguous. CDR3 length: 11 amino acids. CDR1 and CDR2 (germline): SEHNR, FQNEAQ (reference sequence). Trimming took 3 bases from V and 8 from J, leaving 5 bases between them. The CDR3 is CASSFRDEQFF. DNA of the CDR3: TGTGCCAGCAGCTTTAGAGATGAGCAGTTCTTC.

The genes are TRBV7-8 and TRBJ2-7, with 7 nucleotides matching TRBD2. The CDR3 covers 15 residues. Looked up from germline, CDR1 is SGHVS and CDR2 is FQNEAQ. V shed 5 bases, J shed 7 bases, and the junction held 14 bases outside the gene matches. CDR3 sequence: CASSPSGVANREQYF. In nucleotides, the CDR3 is TGTGCCAGCAGCCCAAGCGGGGTGGCGAATCGGGAGCAGTACTTC.

V and J are TRBV4-3 and TRBJ2-2; 10 bases match TRBD2. CDR3 length: 18 amino acids. The germline gives CDR1 LGHNA, CDR2 YSLEER. J gave up 2 bases and V 0 bases, and 6 bases lay outside the gene matches. This chain's CDR3 is CASSQEALAGINTGELFF. CDR3 coding DNA: TGCGCCAGCAGCCAAGAAGCACTAGCGGGAATTAACACCGGGGAGCTGTTTTTT.